The clone carrying this T cell receptor (beta chain) has only one observation. The antigen remains unidentified. Each CDR3 protein is one row after TCRdb ran MiXCR on the 5' RACE reads. The table includes approximately 10,000 distinct CDR3 sequences, around two fifths detected once. This record belongs to a study of T cell repertoires and leukemia-associated antigens. V shed 0 bases and J shed 9 bases, with 21 bases lying between them. Germline CDR1 DFQATT, CDR2 SNEGSKA (reference sequence). The CDR3 covers 16 residues. Without fetal bovine serum, CD3+ T cells were rested overnight. The V and J genes are TRBV20-1 and TRBJ2-1; a possible D gene is TRBD2 (5 bases). The sequence came from a female donor in good health. The specimen sequenced was CD3+ T cells sorted from blood and cultured. CDR3 nucleotide sequence: TGCAGTGCTAGAGATCAAATAGAGGGAGAGATTGGTGAGCAGTTCTTC. Translated: CSARDQIEGEIGEQFF.